Below are 21 T cell receptor beta chains sequenced from a single sample in a study of beta chain features in type 1 diabetes. Every isolated RNA sample was fully reverse transcribed, so sequencing captured expressed TCRB transcripts. The protocol was immunoSEQ multiplex PCR, while the TCRdb copy is restricted to in-frame clones and leaves out a portion. The table has fewer than 900,000 clones, about 17% seen once. The sample was naive CD4+ T cells from blood. The receptors here all came from a woman in her late teens or twenties in good health.

This clone was counted only a few times. CDR3 loop: CASSLSKTGELFF. CDR3 coding DNA: TGTGCCAGCAGTTTATCTAAGACCGGGGAGCTGTTTTTT. V gene TRBV28 combines with J gene TRBJ2-2; D call uncertain. CDR1 is MDHEN, CDR2 SYDVKM, per germline. The CDR3 consists of 13 residues. The V end lost 1 base, the J end lost 5 bases, and 5 bases lay between the germline ends. The variable domain in full, completed from reference TRBV28 and TRBJ2-2, reads DVKVTQSSRYLVKRTGEKVFLECVQDMDHENMFWYRQDPGLGLRLIYFSYDVKMKEKGDIPEGYSVSREKKERFSLILESASTNQTSMYLCASSLSKTGELFFGEGSRLTVL.

In its sample, this clone was seen once. V and J are TRBV5-6 and TRBJ2-5; the D gene could be TRBD1 or TRBD2 (5 bases each). CDR3 length: 13 amino acids. Looked up from germline, CDR1 is SGHDT and CDR2 is YYEEEE. V lost 4 bases and J 4 bases, leaving 11 bases between the germline ends. CDR3 coding DNA: TGTGCCAGCAGCCCTGCTGGGGGAGAGACCCAGTACTTC. Translated: CASSPAGGETQYF.

Only a few counts were recorded for this clone. This chain uses TRBV7-3 with TRBJ2-1, with D uncertain. Germline values: CDR1 SGHTA, CDR2 FQGTGA. The CDR3 runs to 12 residues. Trimming removed 5 bases at V and 9 bases at J, with 11 bases between. In DNA form, the CDR3 reads TGTGCCAGCAGCCCCTATAAGGGTGAGCAGTTCTTC. This codes for CASSPYKGEQFF. The full variable domain, in which reference TRBV7-3 and TRBJ2-1 provide the parts outside the CDR3, is GAGVSQTPSNKVTEKGKYVELRCDPISGHTALYWYRQSLGQGPEFLIYFQGTGAADDSGLPNDRFFAVRPEGSVSTLKIQRTERGDSAVYLCASSPYKGEQFFGPGTRLTVL.

Written as DNA, the CDR3 is TGTGCCAGCAGCTTTGGTATAACGAACACCGGGGAGCTGTTTTTT. Amino acids: CASSFGITNTGELFF. The chain carries TRBV5-6 and TRBJ2-2; D gene uncertain. Trimming removed 2 bases from V and 0 bases from J, with 8 bases in between. The CDR3 length is 15 residues. The germline CDR1 and CDR2 sequences are SGHDT and YYEEEE.

This clone appeared a few times. The chain combines TRBV2 with TRBJ1-2; no reliable D call. The CDR3 length is 12 residues. Per the germline V gene, CDR1 is SNHLY and CDR2 is FYNNEI. Trimming cost V 2 bases and J 8 bases, with 9 bases left between them. CDR3 DNA sequence: TGTGCCAGCAGTGAATATATAGTCGGCTACACCTTC. Protein sequence: CASSEYIVGYTF.

In nucleotides, the CDR3 is TGTGCCAGCAGCTTGAAGGGGCTCGGCAATCAGCCCCAGCATTTT. This encodes CASSLKGLGNQPQHF. The chain couples TRBV7-8 to TRBJ1-5, with D perhaps matching TRBD1 (5 bases). V gave up 3 bases and J gave up 2 bases, with 11 bases separating them. The CDR3 totals 15 residues. Per the germline V gene, CDR1 is SGHVS and CDR2 is FQNEAQ.

V usage is TRBV19 and J usage is TRBJ2-1; no clear D. Trimming pared 1 base from V and 8 bases from J, leaving 6 bases between. Germline values: CDR1 LNHDA, CDR2 SQIVND (reference sequence). This CDR3 region has 12 residues. The CDR3 region has the DNA TGTGCCAGTAGTATAGTCACAGATGAGCAGTTCTTC. Translating gives CASSIVTDEQFF. Full variable domain (remainder filled in from reference TRBV19 and TRBJ2-1): DGGITQSPKYLFRKEGQNVTLSCEQNLNHDAMYWYRQDPGQGLRLIYYSQIVNDFQKGDIAEGYSVSREKKESFPLTVTSAQKNPTAFYLCASSIVTDEQFFGPGTRLTVL.

V is TRBV5-1 and J is TRBJ2-2; D is possibly TRBD1 (5 bases). Trimming removed 4 bases from V and 2 bases from J, with 15 bases in between. The germline V gene encodes CDR1 SGHRS and CDR2 YFSETQ. CDR3 length: 16 residues. As DNA, the CDR3 is TGCGCCAGCAGCCTGGGTGTCCAGGGAAACACCGGGGAGCTGTTTTTT. Its protein is CASSLGVQGNTGELFF.

This chain uses TRBV18 with TRBJ2-7, with D perhaps TRBD2 (5 bases). V lost 2 bases and J lost 0, with 8 bases in between. Germline CDR1 KGHSH, CDR2 LQKENI. This CDR3 has 14 amino acids. The CDR3 reads CASSPAEGSYEQYF. Written as DNA, the CDR3 is TGTGCCAGCTCACCAGCAGAGGGCTCCTACGAGCAGTACTTC. Full variable domain (remainder filled in from reference TRBV18 and TRBJ2-7): NAGVMQNPRHLVRRRGQEARLRCSPMKGHSHVYWYRQLPEEGLKFMVYLQKENIIDESGMPKERFSAEFPKEGPSILRIQQVVRGDSAAYFCASSPAEGSYEQYFGPGTRLTVT.

This clone was counted between two and nine times. This rearrangement joins TRBV18 to TRBJ2-7, with TRBD1 identical over 9 bases. This CDR3 comprises 15 residues. Germline CDR1 reads KGHSH; CDR2 reads LQKENI. The V gene end was trimmed by 4 bases and the J gene end by 6 bases; junction bases not matched to a gene: 10. This CDR3 is CASSLRTGERGEQYF. The CDR3 region has the DNA TGTGCCAGCTCACTACGGACAGGGGAAAGGGGCGAGCAGTACTTC.

The chain carries TRBV4-3 and TRBJ1-4, with 7 nucleotides matching TRBD1. The CDR3 runs 14 residues. V lost 4 bases to trimming and J lost 3 bases; unmatched junction nucleotides: 2. Germline values: CDR1 LGHNA, CDR2 YSLEER. The CDR3 nucleotides are TGCGCCAGCAGCCCCGGGACAGCTAATGAAAAACTGTTTTTT. Residues: CASSPGTANEKLFF.

This clone was observed once. The chain joins TRBV28 to TRBJ2-3, with 16 bases lining up with TRBD2. Looked up from germline, CDR1 is MDHEN and CDR2 is SYDVKM. CDR3 length: 19 amino acids. V gave up 6 bases and J gave up 1 base; unmatched junction bases: 10. CDR3 DNA sequence: TGTGCCAGCAGCCTGGTGGGGACTAGCGGGAGGGGACGCACAGATACGCAGTATTTT. Translated: CASSLVGTSGRGRTDTQYF.

The gene calls are TRBV29-1 and TRBJ1-5; possible D gene TRBD1, 6 bases. Trimming pared 6 bases from V and 0 bases from J, leaving 12 bases between. This CDR3 has 14 residues. Per the germline V gene, CDR1 is SQVTM and CDR2 is ANQGSEA. CDR3 nucleotide sequence: TGCAGCGTGGTTACAGGGTTTAGCAATCAGCCCCAGCATTTT. It codes for CSVVTGFSNQPQHF.

The chain recombines TRBV11-1 with TRBJ2-2; the D call may be TRBD1 or TRBD2 (5 bases each). V was clipped by 6 bases and J by 5 bases, with 16 bases between them. There are 15 residues in the CDR3. Germline V gene data show CDR1 as SGHAT and CDR2 as FQDESV (reference sequence). DNA of the CDR3: TGTGCCAGCAGATCCTGGGACGATAGGACCGGGGAGCTGTTTTTT. Residues: CASRSWDDRTGELFF.

This clone showed up just a few times. This chain links TRBV10-3 with TRBJ2-1; 9 bases fit TRBD2. The CDR3 totals 17 residues. Germline V gene sequence: CDR1 ENHRY, CDR2 SYGVKD. V shed 0 bases and J 0 bases; nucleotides not matched to a gene: 3. The CDR3: CAISESSSGISYNEQFF. The CDR3 region has the DNA TGTGCCATCAGTGAGTCGTCTAGCGGGATCTCCTACAATGAGCAGTTCTTC.

This clone was recorded a few times. The genes are TRBV5-1 and TRBJ2-3, with TRBD2 matching 11 bases. The CDR3 consists of 17 residues. V lost 4 bases and J lost 0; bases outside the gene matches: 7. CDR1 is SGHRS and CDR2 is YFSETQ in the germline V gene. The CDR3 reads CASSTGTSGLSTDTQYF. The CDR3 bases are TGCGCCAGCAGCACTGGGACTAGCGGCCTGAGCACAGATACGCAGTATTTT.

This clone was seen a few times. The chain couples TRBV7-2 to TRBJ2-3; 11 positions agree with TRBD2. The CDR3 consists of 16 residues. V was clipped by 5 bases and J by 2 bases; unmatched bases: 6. The germline V gene has CDR1 SGHTA and CDR2 FQGNSA. The CDR3 loop is CASSPLAGVVTDTQYF. The DNA for the CDR3 is TGTGCCAGCAGCCCACTAGCGGGAGTGGTCACAGATACGCAGTATTTT.

This chain connects TRBV5-1 to TRBJ2-2; 7 bases are shared with TRBD2. With 4 bases clipped from V and 4 bases from J, the junction kept 4 bases outside the gene matches. CDR1 and CDR2 (germline): SGHRS, YFSETQ. CDR3 length: 14 amino acids. The DNA of the CDR3 is TGCGCCAGCAGCGGGTCTAGCGGCACCGGGGAGCTGTTTTTT. The encoded protein is CASSGSSGTGELFF.

The rearrangement joins TRBV13 to TRBJ2-6; 11 bases match TRBD1. In germline, CDR1 is PRHDT, CDR2 FYEKMQ (reference sequence). CDR3 length: 19 residues. V dropped 1 base and J dropped 2; count of bases not matched to a gene: 7. In DNA, the CDR3 is TGTGCCAGCAGCTTAGCCCCCGGGGGACAGGGGGCTGGGGCCAACGTCCTGACTTTC. Translated, it gives CASSLAPGGQGAGANVLTF. The whole variable domain, filled in from reference TRBV13 and TRBJ2-6, reads AAGVIQSPRHLIKEKRETATLKCYPIPRHDTVYWYQQGPGQDPQFLISFYEKMQSDKGSIPDRFSAQQFSDYHSELNMSSLELGDSALYFCASSLAPGGQGAGANVLTFGAGSRLTVL.

The CDR3 sequence: CASSPRDRGFSNQPQHF. CDR3 DNA: TGTGCCAGCAGTCCGAGGGACAGAGGTTTTAGCAATCAGCCCCAGCATTTT. V and J are TRBV27 and TRBJ1-5; 7 nucleotides agree with TRBD1. Germline-derived CDR1 and CDR2 are MNHEY and SMNVEV (reference sequence). The CDR3 runs to 17 residues. With V trimmed by 5 bases and J by 0 bases, 10 bases remained unmatched.

Only a few counts were recorded for this clone. The rearrangement uses TRBV29-1 and TRBJ2-6; D tentatively reads TRBD1 or TRBD2 (5 bases each). Germline V gives CDR1 SQVTM, CDR2 ANQGSEA. This CDR3 region has 15 residues. Trimming removed 5 bases from V and 0 bases from J, with 11 bases in between. The DNA for the CDR3 is TGCAGCGTTTGGGGACCTACCTCTGGGGCCAACGTCCTGACTTTC. Its translation is CSVWGPTSGANVLTF.